The clone carrying this TCR beta chain has a handful of counts. Its antigen is currently unknown. This specimen belongs to a study of a mutant IDH1 vaccine in newly diagnosed glioma. Study details: Each patient was administered eight vaccinations, scheduled in weeks 1, 3, 5, 7, 11, 15, 19 and 23. Vaccination started 4-6 weeks after radiotherapy alone, or with temozolomide cycles. The study, taken as a whole, reports: Among all patients, vaccine-induced immune responses occurred in approximately 93%. With respect to changes in top peripheral T cell clonotypes, pseudoprogression seemed unrelated.

The time point was: week 5, during vaccination. Topical imiquimod accompanied each vaccine dose, which consisted of 300 ug of mutant IDH1 20-mer peptide. The CDR3 totals 13 residues. With 2 bases removed from V and 4 bases from J, the gap between germline ends came to 9 bases. Per the germline V gene, CDR1 is SGDLS and CDR2 is YYNGEE. Here immunoSEQ multiplex PCR was the method, and the copy in TCRdb shows in-frame clones only, minus some. The table has about 33,000 clones, roughly four fifths seen once; the top ten hold nearly 25%. The sequence derives from a man younger than 40 with glioma. This chain joins TRBV9 and TRBJ1-1; D is undetermined. Sequencing used PBMCs, obtained from a glioma patient whose treatment included an IDH1 peptide vaccine. CDR3 coding DNA: TGTGCCAGCAGCGTTGGGGATTCCACTGAAGCTTTCTTT. It encodes CASSVGDSTEAFF.